This T cell receptor (beta chain) is from a study of blood T cell repertoires in COVID-19. With 6 bases clipped from V and 1 base from J, the junction kept 3 bases outside the gene matches. The CDR3 runs 13 residues. Looked up from germline, CDR1 is SNHLY and CDR2 is FYNNEI. TCRdb's table, derived via immunoSEQ multiplex PCR, lists solely in-frame clones and lacks some. The table lists tens of thousands of clones, roughly 78% of them singletons, with 6.5% to 8% in the top ten. The sequenced material came from peripheral blood. The chain has TRBV2 and TRBJ2-7; 7 bases fit TRBD1. This clonotype was obtained from a human donor in a cohort sampled during active COVID-19. This chain's CDR3 is CASSLDRSYEQYF. DNA for the CDR3: TGTGCCAGCAGCCTGGACAGGTCCTACGAGCAGTACTTC.